This record covers a single TCR beta chain. Antigen specificity is unknown. This sample stems from a study of T cells in Graves' hyperthyroidism and ophthalmopathy. Diagnosis relied on clinical symptoms, serum thyroxine and TRAb, thyroid ultrasound and orbital computed tomography. The germline V gene encodes CDR1 SGDLS and CDR2 YYNGEE. The V and J ends lost 4 bases and 4 bases, in that order; junction bases with no gene match: 6. This CDR3 comprises 14 residues. Whole-study findings and limits: Most clonotypes that expanded in the thyroid above 0.001 also showed up in blood. Model output signaled ophthalmopathy a median around 6.9 months ahead of onset.

From RNA transcripts, TCR beta CDR3 regions were amplified. The HTBI primer set drove a first-round RT-PCR of the TCR CDR3. Each CDR3 protein gets one entry after TCRdb re-called the multiplex PCR reads with MiXCR. The profile covers roughly 500,000 distinct CDR3 sequences, with 46% appearing a single time and about 43% taken by the ten largest. The specimen sequenced was peripheral blood or thyroid tissue (not recorded which). This clonotype originated in an adult woman with Graves' disease, either hyperthyroidism or ophthalmopathy (not recorded which). The rearrangement joins TRBV9 to TRBJ1-2; 8 positions match TRBD1. This CDR3 is CASSRSGGLYGYTF. CDR3 sequence (DNA): TGTGCCAGCAGCCGCTCAGGGGGCCTCTATGGCTACACCTTC.